This paragraph covers one TCR beta chain sequence. TCRdb's table, derived via immunoSEQ multiplex PCR, lists solely in-frame clones and lacks some. This repertoire shows approximately 51,000 clones, more than 80% found once; its top ten account for less than 8%. The sample comes from a study of blood T cell repertoires in COVID-19. Study at large: T cells, B-cell-depleted T cells, or PBMCs provided the cDNA or gDNA that served as material.

CDR1 is LGHNA and CDR2 is YSLEER in the germline V gene. The CDR3 consists of 16 residues. V was shortened by 1 base and J by 4 bases, with 16 bases between the two germline ends. The clonotype was recovered from a man between 65 and 85 years old with active COVID-19. V and J are TRBV4-3 and TRBJ1-2, with D possibly being TRBD1 (5 bases). Sequenced material: peripheral blood. CDR3 nucleotides: TGCGCCAGCAGCCAAGGGGTGGTCAGGGCGGCCTATGGCTACACCTTC. This encodes CASSQGVVRAAYGYTF.